This passage covers 3 T cell receptor beta chains from one sample sequenced in a study of blood T cell repertoires in COVID-19. TCRdb keeps only in-frame clones here, not all; method: immunoSEQ multiplex PCR. The repertoire holds roughly 180,000 clones, with more than 80% as singletons. Sequencing was done on a sample of PBMCs or T cells enriched from blood (not recorded which). These receptors were collected from a man aged 35 to 55 who had recovered from COVID-19.

This chain connects TRBV9 to TRBJ1-5; perhaps TRBD1 as D (5 bases). The germline V gene encodes CDR1 SGDLS and CDR2 YYNGEE. This CDR3 is 14 amino acids long. Between the trimmed V and J ends, which lost 2 bases and 9 bases, there was a span of 15 bases. The CDR3 protein is CASSVGTAVGPQHF. CDR3 nucleotides: TGTGCCAGCAGCGTTGGGACTGCCGTGGGGCCCCAGCATTTT.

This chain uses TRBV28 with TRBJ2-1, with 10 nucleotides matching TRBD2. J was trimmed by 9 bases and V by 3 bases; bases with no gene match: 11. Germline V CDR1 and CDR2: MDHEN, SYDVKM. The CDR3 loop spans 16 amino acids. The CDR3 spells CASSFPVLAGVGEQFF. CDR3 nucleotides: TGTGCCAGCAGTTTCCCGGTTCTAGCGGGAGTAGGTGAGCAGTTCTTC.

The chain uses TRBV7-3 and TRBJ2-2; 10 bases map to TRBD2. Germline V gene data show CDR1 as SGHTA and CDR2 as FQGTGA. This CDR3 has 19 amino acids. The J segment lost 1 base and the V segment lost 1 base, leaving 9 bases of the junction unmatched. The CDR3 reads CASSLNSLAGAVNTGELFF. The CDR3 DNA reads TGTGCCAGCAGCTTAAATAGCCTAGCGGGGGCCGTGAACACCGGGGAGCTGTTTTTT. The full variable domain, with the rest looked up from reference TRBV7-3 and TRBJ2-2, is GAGVSQTPSNKVTEKGKYVELRCDPISGHTALYWYRQSLGQGPEFLIYFQGTGAADDSGLPNDRFFAVRPEGSVSTLKIQRTERGDSAVYLCASSLNSLAGAVNTGELFFGEGSRLTVL.